The next 19 T cell receptor beta chains were all read from a single sample in a study of T cell responses to AZD1222 COVID-19 vaccine. Libraries were prepared by immunoSEQ multiplex PCR; TCRdb keeps only in-frame clonotypes and omits some of them. The sample has roughly 200,000 clones, approximately 89% seen once. Sequencing used peripheral blood, obtained 28 days after the second AZD1222 dose. The receptor source for this set is an adult who received the AZD1222 COVID-19 vaccine.

This clone was counted only a few times. This rearrangement joins TRBV18 to TRBJ1-1; perhaps TRBD1 as D (5 bases). The CDR3 contains 15 residues. The ends were cut back, 2 bases at V and 6 bases at J, with 16 bases in the middle. Germline-derived CDR1 and CDR2 are KGHSH and LQKENI. CDR3 in amino acids: CASSPSTALSPEAFF. CDR3 DNA sequence: TGTGCCAGCTCACCATCGACAGCCCTATCTCCTGAAGCTTTCTTT. The variable domain in full, with the rest retrieved from reference TRBV18 and TRBJ1-1, is NAGVMQNPRHLVRRRGQEARLRCSPMKGHSHVYWYRQLPEEGLKFMVYLQKENIIDESGMPKERFSAEFPKEGPSILRIQQVVRGDSAAYFCASSPSTALSPEAFFGQGTRLTVV.

The genes are TRBV27 and TRBJ2-3; possible D gene TRBD2, 6 bases. Trimming took off 6 bases at V and 0 bases at J, with 16 bases between the two ends. This CDR3 is 16 amino acids long. The germline gives CDR1 MNHEY, CDR2 SMNVEV (reference sequence). CDR3 sequence (DNA): TGTGCCAGCAGGCTGGACTGGACTACGAGCACAGATACGCAGTATTTT. Its protein is CASRLDWTTSTDTQYF.

This chain uses TRBV24-1 with TRBJ2-5, with D possibly being TRBD2 (6 bases). The CDR3 length is 15 residues. Trimming took off 6 bases at V and 4 bases at J, with 17 bases between the two ends. The V gene's germline CDR1 is KGHDR and CDR2 SFDVKD. DNA for the CDR3: TGTGCCACCAGTAACCCCGAAGGACTATCAGAGACCCAGTACTTC. Amino acids: CATSNPEGLSETQYF.

A single count supports this clone. This chain links TRBV5-1 with TRBJ2-2; possibly TRBD1 or TRBD2 for D (5 bases each). Germline V CDR1 and CDR2: SGHRS, YFSETQ. The V end was cut by 3 bases, the J end by 6 bases, with 12 bases between. The CDR3 consists of 14 residues. The CDR3 loop is CASSYGLGPGELFF. The CDR3 DNA reads TGCGCCAGCAGCTACGGGTTGGGACCCGGGGAGCTGTTTTTT.

This sequence joins TRBV5-1 and TRBJ2-1; 8 bases map to TRBD1. Germline V gene sequence: CDR1 SGHRS, CDR2 YFSETQ. Trimming took 0 bases from V and 4 from J; bases not matched to a gene: 6. CDR3 length equals 16 residues. The CDR3 is CASSLAVTGDYNEQFF. The DNA of the CDR3 is TGCGCCAGCAGCTTGGCCGTGACAGGGGATTACAATGAGCAGTTCTTC.

CDR3 in amino acids: CASSSGLPAEQYF. The CDR3 region has the DNA TGTGCCAGCAGTTCCGGGCTTCCGGCAGAGCAGTACTTC. The chain is built from TRBV6-5 and TRBJ2-7; D is unclear. This CDR3 is 13 amino acids long. Germline lookup yields CDR1 MNHEY and CDR2 SVGAGI. V lost 4 bases, J lost 7 bases, and 14 bases lay in between.

The rearrangement joins TRBV5-1 to TRBJ1-1, with a possible D match to TRBD1 (6 bases). The CDR3 extends over 13 amino acids. Germline V CDR1 and CDR2: SGHRS, YFSETQ. Deletions cut 0 bases from V and 10 bases from J, with 13 bases between. In DNA form, the CDR3 reads TGCGCCAGCAGCTTGGCCTTGGAAGGGGGAGCTTTCTTT. It specifies CASSLALEGGAFF. The whole variable domain, remainder taken from reference TRBV5-1 and TRBJ1-1, is KAGVTQTPRYLIKTRGQQVTLSCSPISGHRSVSWYQQTPGQGLQFLFEYFSETQRNKGNFPGRFSGRQFSNSRSEMNVSTLELGDSALYLCASSLALEGGAFFGQGTRLTVV.

The chain links TRBV7-9 to TRBJ2-1, with 7 bases lining up with TRBD2. J gave up 10 bases and V 1 base, and 10 bases lay outside the gene matches. Germline V gene data show CDR1 as SEHNR and CDR2 as FQNEAQ (reference sequence). The CDR3 length is 15 residues. CDR3: CASSLVQPGGGEQFF. The CDR3 coding sequence is TGTGCCAGCAGCTTAGTCCAGCCCGGGGGAGGGGAGCAGTTCTTC.

The CDR3 bases are TGTGCCAGCAGTTTATCGTCGAGAATTCCCTACGAGCAGTACTTC. Translation: CASSLSSRIPYEQYF. The V call is TRBV28, the J call TRBJ2-7; no clear D gene. The CDR3 loop spans 15 amino acids. Germline assignment: CDR1 MDHEN and CDR2 SYDVKM. Trimming cost V 1 base and J 2 bases, with 12 bases left between them. Complete variable domain (other parts from reference TRBV28 and TRBJ2-7): DVKVTQSSRYLVKRTGEKVFLECVQDMDHENMFWYRQDPGLGLRLIYFSYDVKMKEKGDIPEGYSVSREKKERFSLILESASTNQTSMYLCASSLSSRIPYEQYFGPGTRLTVT.

This sequence joins TRBV29-1 and TRBJ2-1; 12 nucleotides agree with TRBD1. V gave up 1 base and J gave up 7 bases; unmatched junction bases: 5. The germline gives CDR1 SQVTM, CDR2 ANQGSEA. The CDR3 is made up of 15 amino acids. The CDR3 loop is CSVEAGTGGSNEQFF. Here the CDR3 DNA reads TGCAGCGTTGAAGCCGGGACAGGGGGCTCAAATGAGCAGTTCTTC.

The chain joins TRBV20-1 to TRBJ2-1, with a possible D match to TRBD2 (6 bases). The CDR3 has 11 amino acids. The germline gives CDR1 DFQATT, CDR2 SNEGSKA (reference sequence). Trimming removed 6 bases from V and 14 bases from J, with 17 bases in between. CDR3: CSANGGAGEFF. The CDR3 DNA sequence: TGCAGTGCCAACGGCGGGGCCGGGGAGTTCTTC.

This chain uses TRBV2 with TRBJ1-2; 7 bases line up with TRBD1. This CDR3 is 13 amino acids long. The trim removed 3 bases at V and 2 bases at J, leaving 0 bases unmatched. Germline assignment: CDR1 SNHLY and CDR2 FYNNEI. DNA for the CDR3: TGTGCCAGCAGTGAGGACAGGAACTATGGCTACACCTTC. Protein sequence: CASSEDRNYGYTF.

The chain joins TRBV28 to TRBJ2-1; 9 nucleotides agree with TRBD2. Germline V gene lookup returns CDR1 MDHEN and CDR2 SYDVKM. V shed 4 bases and J 0 bases; nucleotides not matched to a gene: 13. CDR3 length: 19 amino acids. The CDR3 sequence: CASSSLMGGRVSSYNEQFF. CDR3 sequence (DNA): TGTGCCAGCAGTTCATTGATGGGCGGGAGGGTGAGCTCCTACAATGAGCAGTTCTTC. The full variable domain, rest sourced from reference TRBV28 and TRBJ2-1, is DVKVTQSSRYLVKRTGEKVFLECVQDMDHENMFWYRQDPGLGLRLIYFSYDVKMKEKGDIPEGYSVSREKKERFSLILESASTNQTSMYLCASSSLMGGRVSSYNEQFFGPGTRLTVL.

The rearrangement links TRBV11-2 to TRBJ2-7, with 14 bases fitting TRBD2. V gave up 8 bases and J gave up 2 bases; unmatched junction bases: 5. Germline V gene data show CDR1 as SGHAT and CDR2 as FQNNGV. The CDR3 is 15 amino acids. CDR3 sequence (DNA): TGTGCCAGCGGGAGACTAGCGGGAGGGGCCTACGAGCAGTACTTC. Protein: CASGRLAGGAYEQYF.

This clone was observed a single time. This chain links TRBV15 with TRBJ2-7; perhaps TRBD1 as D (6 bases). Trimming pared 0 bases from V and 2 bases from J, leaving 8 bases between. Per the germline V gene, CDR1 is LNHNV and CDR2 is YYDKDF (reference sequence). This CDR3 has 14 residues. The CDR3 DNA is TGTGCCACCAGCAGAGATCCAGGGGCCTACGAGCAGTACTTC. Translating it yields CATSRDPGAYEQYF.

The chain carries TRBV10-2 and TRBJ1-1; the D gene is possibly TRBD1 (6 bases). V gave up 4 bases and J gave up 1 base, with 7 bases separating them. Germline loops: CDR1 WSHSY, CDR2 SAAADI. This CDR3 contains 13 residues. CDR3 amino acids: CASSGDKNTEAFF. CDR3 sequence (DNA): TGCGCCAGCAGTGGGGACAAGAACACTGAAGCTTTCTTT.

The rearrangement uses TRBV11-2 and TRBJ2-3; 10 bases align to TRBD2. Trimming at V came to 4 bases and at J to 4 bases, leaving 8 bases not matched to a gene. Germline lookup yields CDR1 SGHAT and CDR2 FQNNGV. This CDR3 contains 16 residues. The CDR3 loop reads CASSSDSGRRSDTQYF. Here the CDR3 DNA reads TGTGCCAGCAGCTCCGATAGCGGGAGGAGGTCAGATACGCAGTATTTT. Full variable domain (missing parts from reference TRBV11-2 and TRBJ2-3): EAGVAQSPRYKIIEKRQSVAFWCNPISGHATLYWYQQILGQGPKLLIQFQNNGVVDDSQLPKDRFSAERLKGVDSTLKIQPAKLEDSAVYLCASSSDSGRRSDTQYFGPGTRLTVL.

The chain combines TRBV11-1 with TRBJ2-3; a possible D gene is TRBD2 (5 bases). The CDR3 is 15 amino acids. The V and J ends lost 1 base and 3 bases respectively, with 11 bases between them. The germline V gene encodes CDR1 SGHAT and CDR2 FQDESV (reference sequence). The CDR3 coding sequence is TGTGCCAGCAGCTTAGATTTGGGAGATACAGATACGCAGTATTTT. This codes for CASSLDLGDTDTQYF.

The chain has TRBV27 and TRBJ2-7; unclear D gene. The CDR3 spans 14 residues. Germline V gene lookup returns CDR1 MNHEY and CDR2 SMNVEV (reference sequence). V was trimmed by 6 bases and J by 0 bases, leaving 12 bases between them. The CDR3 is CASSTSLSSYEQYF. CDR3 DNA: TGTGCCAGCAGCACCTCTCTGAGCTCCTACGAGCAGTACTTC.